Listed below are T cell receptor beta chains from one sample, sequenced in a study of T cell responses to AZD1222 COVID-19 vaccine. Produced via immunoSEQ multiplex PCR; TCRdb's table is partial and in-frame only. The table records under 200,000 clones, over 80% of them present only once. The starting material was peripheral blood, obtained on day 0 of AZD1222 vaccination. The receptor set was obtained from an adult in good health. The CDR3 runs from the conserved cysteine through the conserved F or W. D genes are given only for firm matches. Size is stated for part of the rows, as once, few or many counts, or as a class when the clone is expanded.

CDR3: CASSLRQGGSTEAFF; DNA: TGTGCCAGCAGCCTACGACAGGGAGGGAGCACTGAAGCTTTCTTT; D: TRBD1; J: TRBJ1-1; size: .; V: TRBV2
CDR3: CASSDRGQGAGGYTF; DNA: TGTGCCAGCAGTGACAGAGGACAGGGGGCGGGAGGCTACACCTTC; D: TRBD1; J: TRBJ1-2; size: .; V: TRBV6-1
CDR3: CASTETGPVNTEAFF; DNA: TGCGCCAGTACCGAAACCGGGCCAGTTAACACTGAAGCTTTCTTT; D: .; J: TRBJ1-1; size: .; V: TRBV5-1
CDR3: CASSQPSYTEAFF; DNA: TGTGCCAGCAGCCAACCAAGCTACACTGAAGCTTTCTTT; D: .; J: TRBJ1-1; size: .; V: TRBV3-1/TRBV3-2
CDR3: CASSRGLIRTESYEQYF; DNA: TGTGCCAGCAGCCGAGGGTTAATTCGGACCGAGTCCTACGAGCAGTACTTC; D: .; J: TRBJ2-7; size: .; V: TRBV7-8
CDR3: CASRGGLQGSSYNSPLHF; DNA: TGTGCCAGTAGGGGCGGACTTCAGGGGAGCTCCTATAATTCACCCCTCCACTTT; D: .; J: TRBJ1-6; size: .; V: TRBV19
CDR3: CATAGTMDQPQHF; DNA: TGTGCCACCGCCGGGACTATGGATCAGCCCCAGCATTTT; D: .; J: TRBJ1-5; size: .; V: TRBV2
CDR3: CASSWGGSPSDEQYF; DNA: TGTGCCAGCAGCTGGGGGGGTTCTCCCTCAGACGAGCAGTACTTC; D: TRBD2; J: TRBJ2-7; size: .; V: TRBV7-2
CDR3: CATSTGTGLFQPQHF; DNA: TGTGCCACCAGTACCGGGACAGGACTTTTTCAGCCCCAGCATTTT; D: TRBD1; J: TRBJ1-5; size: .; V: TRBV24-1
CDR3: CASRQRQLPTNEKLFF; DNA: TGTGCCAGCAGGCAAAGACAGCTACCAACTAATGAAAAACTGTTTTTT; D: .; J: TRBJ1-4; size: .; V: TRBV28
CDR3: CASRTLTYNSPLHF; DNA: TGCGCCAGCAGGACACTGACATATAATTCACCCCTCCACTTT; D: .; J: TRBJ1-6; size: .; V: TRBV10-2
CDR3: CASRTAPGTDTQYF; DNA: TGTGCCAGCAGAACAGCGCCTGGTACAGATACGCAGTATTTT; D: .; J: TRBJ2-3; size: .; V: TRBV6-5
CDR3: CASSYGVWAPREAFF; DNA: TGTGCCAGCAGTTACGGAGTCTGGGCACCGCGGGAAGCTTTCTTT; D: .; J: TRBJ1-1; size: .; V: TRBV6-5
CDR3: CASSQVGGGGTNEKLFF; DNA: TGTGCCAGCAGCCAAGTGGGGGGAGGGGGAACTAATGAAAAACTGTTTTTT; D: .; J: TRBJ1-4; size: .; V: TRBV4-2
CDR3: CASSLSISYEQYF; DNA: TGCGCCAGCAGCTTGAGCATTTCCTACGAGCAGTACTTC; D: .; J: TRBJ2-7; size: .; V: TRBV5-1
CDR3: CASKPGQRNTEAFF; DNA: TGTGCCAGCAAGCCGGGACAGAGGAACACTGAAGCTTTCTTT; D: TRBD1; J: TRBJ1-1; size: .; V: TRBV28
CDR3: CASSPKTSRGTDTQYF; DNA: TGTGCCAGCTCACCAAAGACTAGCCGTGGCACAGATACGCAGTATTTT; D: TRBD2; J: TRBJ2-3; size: .; V: TRBV18
CDR3: CASSLAGQAYEQYF; DNA: TGCGCCAGCAGCTTGGCGGGACAGGCCTACGAGCAGTACTTC; D: TRBD1; J: TRBJ2-7; size: .; V: TRBV5-1
CDR3: CASSARRTGSNTGELFF; DNA: TGTGCCAGCAGCGCCCGGAGGACAGGTTCGAACACCGGGGAGCTGTTTTTT; D: TRBD1; J: TRBJ2-2; size: .; V: TRBV9
CDR3: CASSELSVLSSLHF; DNA: TGTGCCAGCAGTGAATTATCGGTCCTTTCATCCCTCCACTTT; D: .; J: TRBJ1-6; size: .; V: TRBV25-1
CDR3: CASSLAVGTDTQYF; DNA: TGCGCCAGCAGCTTGGCCGTTGGCACAGATACGCAGTATTTT; D: .; J: TRBJ2-3; size: .; V: TRBV5-1
CDR3: CASSLAGTAGQPQHF; DNA: TGCGCCAGCAGCTTGGCCGGGACCGCCGGTCAGCCCCAGCATTTT; D: .; J: TRBJ1-5; size: few; V: TRBV5-1
CDR3: CASSLYAGLAFF; DNA: TGTGCCAGCAGTCTCTACGCAGGGCTAGCTTTCTTT; D: .; J: TRBJ1-1; size: once; V: TRBV21-1
CDR3: CASSHTIRNTIYF; DNA: TGTGCCAGCAGCCATACCATCCGGAACACCATATATTTT; D: .; J: TRBJ1-3; size: once; V: TRBV6-5
CDR3: CASTGRNYNEQFF; DNA: TGTGCCAGCACCGGCAGGAATTACAATGAGCAGTTCTTC; D: .; J: TRBJ2-1; size: .; V: TRBV28
CDR3: CASSKGLAFIPDTQYF; DNA: TGTGCCAGCAGCAAGGGACTAGCATTTATCCCAGATACGCAGTATTTT; D: TRBD2; J: TRBJ2-3; size: .; V: TRBV7-7